The rows below give T cell receptor beta chains drawn from one sample of a study of TIL therapy for anti-PD-1-resistant metastatic lung cancer. Clones were sequenced by immunoSEQ multiplex PCR, and TCRdb holds only the in-frame ones, with some missing. The sample includes about 100,000 clones, about 71% of them seen just once. This material consisted of tumor tissue, taken at baseline. The origin of the receptors is a person between 25 and 79 years old with non-small cell lung cancer. Both conserved end residues are part of each CDR3. The D gene is left open where the match is weak. The size entry is marked missing in some rows and otherwise reads once, few, many or a size class.

clone size	V gene	J gene	D gene	CDR3 protein	CDR3 DNA
once	TRBV7-9	TRBJ2-4	TRBD2	CASSLSGTPDIQYF	TGTGCCAGCAGCTTAAGCGGGACTCCGGACATTCAGTACTTC
medium-sized	TRBV18	TRBJ1-5	-	CASSLQGLDQPQHF	TGTGCCAGCTCACTCCAGGGATTAGACCAGCCCCAGCATTTT
-	TRBV5-4	TRBJ1-4	TRBD1	CASSFKGAGEKLFF	TGTGCCAGCAGCTTCAAGGGGGCGGGAGAAAAACTGTTTTTT
-	TRBV7-2	TRBJ1-4	-	CASSLNFRGDEKLFF	TGTGCCAGCAGCTTAAACTTCCGGGGAGATGAAAAACTGTTTTTT
-	TRBV6-5	TRBJ1-2	-	CASSYSLQEGGYTF	TGTGCCAGCAGTTACTCGTTACAGGAGGGAGGCTACACCTTC
few	TRBV7-6	TRBJ1-4	TRBD1	CASSSGQGAVSEKLFF	TGTGCCAGCAGCTCCGGACAGGGGGCTGTAAGTGAAAAACTGTTTTTT
once	TRBV5-6	TRBJ2-6	-	CASSLAWDTTSGANVLTF	TGTGCCAGCAGCTTGGCATGGGACACCACGTCTGGGGCCAACGTCCTGACTTTC
few	TRBV19	TRBJ2-7	TRBD1	CASSLRGQGVNEQYF	TGTGCCAGTAGTTTGAGGGGACAGGGTGTCAACGAGCAGTACTTC
-	TRBV18	TRBJ2-7	-	CASSPRDRSSYEQYF	TGTGCCAGCTCACCACGAGACAGGAGCTCCTACGAGCAGTACTTC
-	TRBV15	TRBJ2-3	-	CATSRDRVGTGGLFTDTQYF	TGTGCCACCAGCAGAGATCGGGTGGGGACCGGGGGACTTTTCACAGATACGCAGTATTTT
-	TRBV6-5	TRBJ2-7	-	CASSLTENSYEQYF	TGTGCCAGCTCTCTGACAGAAAACTCCTACGAGCAGTACTTC
-	TRBV19	TRBJ1-2	-	CASSPRRTTDYGYTF	TGTGCCAGTAGTCCCCGGAGGACCACTGACTATGGCTACACCTTC
-	TRBV6-5	TRBJ2-7	TRBD1	CASSWTGSYGQYF	TGTGCCAGCTCCTGGACAGGCTCCTACGGGCAGTACTTC
-	TRBV14	TRBJ1-4	-	CASSQGLMAGLEEKLFF	TGTGCCAGCAGCCAGGGACTTATGGCAGGCCTGGAGGAAAAACTGTTTTTT
-	TRBV28	TRBJ2-3	TRBD1	CASRQGTTDTQYF	TGTGCCAGCAGACAGGGGACCACAGATACGCAGTATTTT
-	TRBV11-2	TRBJ2-4	TRBD1	CASRPGQGLAKNIQYF	TGTGCCAGCAGGCCCGGACAGGGACTAGCCAAAAACATTCAGTACTTC
few	TRBV30	TRBJ2-7	TRBD1	CAWKMTGVGYEQYF	TGTGCCTGGAAAATGACAGGGGTTGGATACGAGCAGTACTTC
-	TRBV4-2	TRBJ1-1	TRBD1	CASSSADRGGTEAFF	TGTGCCAGCAGCTCCGCCGACAGGGGAGGGACTGAAGCTTTCTTT
-	TRBV5-8	TRBJ2-1	TRBD2	CASSPLSGGTYNEQFF	TGTGCCAGCAGCCCGCTTAGCGGGGGGACCTACAATGAGCAGTTCTTC
-	TRBV9	TRBJ1-6	TRBD1	CASSVGNRGMDSPLHF	TGTGCCAGCAGCGTAGGGAACAGGGGGATGGATTCACCCCTCCACTTT
-	TRBV5-1	TRBJ1-6	TRBD1	CASSPGTGGSPLHF	TGCGCCAGCAGCCCCGGGACAGGGGGTTCACCCCTCCACTTT
-	TRBV9	TRBJ1-6	-	CASSVTGLSNSPLHF	TGTGCCAGCAGCGTAACGGGGCTGTCAAATTCACCCCTCCACTTT
-	TRBV2	TRBJ2-1	-	CASSETGARGDEQFF	TGTGCCAGCAGTGAAACGGGGGCTAGGGGGGATGAGCAGTTCTTC
-	TRBV28	TRBJ1-2	-	CASSLFGSGYTF	TGTGCCAGCAGTTTATTCGGTAGTGGCTACACCTTC
-	TRBV14	TRBJ2-7	-	CASSAPDRGYEQYF	TGTGCCAGCAGCGCGCCGGACAGAGGTTACGAGCAGTACTTC
-	TRBV7-8	TRBJ2-2	TRBD2	CASSPTASGGAYTGELFF	TGTGCCAGCAGCCCGACGGCTAGCGGGGGGGCCTATACCGGGGAGCTGTTTTTT
-	TRBV24-1	TRBJ2-1	TRBD2	CATSELGTSGSYEQFF	TGTGCCACCAGTGAATTGGGGACTAGCGGGAGTTATGAGCAGTTCTTC
-	TRBV18	TRBJ2-1	TRBD1	CASSPVTGEVGEQFF	TGTGCCAGCTCACCAGTGACAGGGGAGGTGGGTGAGCAGTTCTTC
-	TRBV28	TRBJ2-1	TRBD2	CASSTSGSSNEQFF	TGTGCCAGCAGTACAAGCGGGAGCTCGAATGAGCAGTTCTTC
once	TRBV4-2	TRBJ2-2	-	CASSPEANTGELFF	TGTGCCAGCAGCCCCGAGGCGAACACCGGGGAGCTGTTTTTT
-	TRBV28	TRBJ2-7	-	CASSFSGTYEQYF	TGTGCCAGCAGTTTTTCAGGGACCTACGAGCAGTACTTC
-	TRBV5-5	TRBJ2-2	TRBD1	CASSRTGGDGTGELFF	TGTGCCAGCAGCAGGACAGGGGGCGACGGCACCGGGGAGCTGTTTTTT
few	TRBV14	TRBJ2-3	-	CASSQQHRDTQYF	TGTGCCAGCAGCCAACAACACCGGGATACGCAGTATTTT
once	TRBV11-2	TRBJ1-2	-	CASSLAADSYGYTF	TGTGCCAGCAGCTTAGCCGCAGATAGCTATGGCTACACCTTC
-	TRBV5-1	TRBJ2-1	-	CASSLDLILEQQFF	TGCGCCAGCAGCTTGGACCTTATTCTTGAACAGCAGTTCTTC
few	TRBV30	TRBJ2-7	-	CAWSGLYYEQYF	TGTGCCTGGAGTGGATTATACTACGAGCAGTACTTC
-	TRBV5-6	TRBJ1-2	-	CASSPDNYGYTF	TGTGCCAGCAGCCCGGACAACTATGGCTACACCTTC
-	TRBV28	TRBJ2-1	TRBD2	CASSRTSSGSNEQFF	TGTGCCAGCAGCAGGACTAGCTCAGGGTCCAATGAGCAGTTCTTC
-	TRBV19	TRBJ2-1	TRBD2	CASSISHGLAGSEQFF	TGTGCCAGTAGTATAAGCCATGGACTAGCGGGATCTGAGCAGTTCTTC
-	TRBV12-3/TRBV12-4	TRBJ1-1	-	CASLEGRGTEAFF	TGTGCCAGCCTCGAGGGCCGCGGCACTGAAGCTTTCTTT
few	TRBV5-8	TRBJ2-1	TRBD2	CASSLAGSSYNEQFF	TGTGCCAGCAGTTTAGCGGGAAGCTCCTACAATGAGCAGTTCTTC
-	TRBV7-3	TRBJ2-2	TRBD1	CASSSRGRNTGELFF	TGTGCCAGCAGTTCCAGGGGGCGGAACACCGGGGAGCTGTTTTTT
few	TRBV6-1	TRBJ1-3	TRBD1	CASSEGLGDRRKRNTIYF	TGTGCCAGCAGTGAAGGGTTAGGGGACAGGAGGAAAAGAAACACCATATATTTT
-	TRBV7-2	TRBJ1-2	-	CASSQEGPTTRGYTF	TGTGCCAGCAGCCAAGAGGGACCGACGACTCGTGGCTACACCTTC
-	TRBV5-1	TRBJ1-2	TRBD1	CASSFSGTGVYGYTF	TGCGCCAGCAGCTTCTCCGGGACAGGGGTCTATGGCTACACCTTC
once	TRBV7-3	TRBJ2-3	-	CASSPNRQGDTDTQYF	TGTGCCAGCAGCCCAAACCGGCAGGGCGACACAGATACGCAGTATTTT
-	TRBV10-3	TRBJ2-4	-	CAISENLSGTKNIQYF	TGTGCCATCAGTGAGAACCTGAGTGGGACCAAAAACATTCAGTACTTC
-	TRBV6-5	TRBJ1-2	TRBD1	CASRVTGQGDGYTF	TGTGCCAGCAGAGTTACGGGTCAGGGGGATGGCTACACCTTC